This T cell receptor beta chain was observed in a study of human T cells and chemical hapten exposure. Study context: An area of 2 cm by roughly 2 cm on upper inner arm skin received 2% DPC for sensitization. Patch tests applied 0.01% DPC to the upper back, read at 6 days. Findings and caveats of the study: DPC sensitization did not alter TCRs above 1 in 1000 frequency.

One entry per CDR3 protein, called by TCRdb with MiXCR from the RACE reads. The sample has some 43,000 distinct CDR3 sequences; around 3.8% are singletons. Trimming removed 3 bases from V and 7 bases from J, with 7 bases in between. The CDR3 loop spans 11 amino acids. The germline CDR1 and CDR2 sequences are DFQATT and SNEGSKA (reference sequence). Indicated time point: patch test 1, 2 weeks after DPC sensitization. As for treatment: therapeutic diphenylcyclopropenone sensitization with weekly scalp DPC. Unfractionated whole blood yielded total RNA. Ahead of applying each patch test, blood was sampled. This clonotype was recorded many times. Antigen unknown.

The TCR sequence derives from a man in his forties or fifties with alopecia areata. Some clones in this sample may be carry-over from other donors' samples. The specimen was whole blood, collected in connection with sensitization to the hapten diphenylcyclopropenone (DPC). V usage is TRBV20-1 and J usage is TRBJ2-1, with unresolved D. The chain's CDR3 is CSARSKNEQFF. The DNA for the CDR3 is TGCAGTGCTAGGAGTAAAAATGAGCAGTTCTTC.